What follows are 17 T cell receptor beta chains derived from one specimen sequenced in a study of tumor-infiltrating lymphocytes in primary liver carcinoma listed by TCRdb under 2017. Blood RNA was extracted from unsorted whole blood using TRIzol reagent, and germline DNA was obtained with the DNeasy Blood & Tissue kit. The sample was run on an Illumina HiSeq 2500. Using a constant-region primer and ProtoScript II reverse transcriptase, TCRbeta-specific cDNA was reverse-transcribed from about 0.45 ug total RNA. Construction of the TCRbeta libraries relied on three nested rounds of multiplex PCR, following a slightly modified ARM-PCR procedure. Multiplex TRBV1-TRBV30 forward primers and a Cbeta reverse primer were used in the first two PCR rounds, each of which was run for approximately 11 cycles. Using fastp at Q25 and MiXCR, TCRdb reprocessed the public reads and kept productive beta chains. Here each entry gathers all rows of one CDR3 protein and keeps the most common genes and DNA. Present in this sample are approximately 300,000 distinct CDR3 sequences, 65% of which were seen just once. The ten largest clones add up to approximately 9% of the sample.

Sequencing input: peripheral blood. The receptors derive from a man aged 40-55 years with primary liver carcinoma and hepatitis B virus infection.

With respect to this clonotype: The junction shows a germline mismatch at one end, possibly a read error. The chain carries TRBV29-1 and TRBJ2-4; D tentatively reads TRBD1 or TRBD2 (5 bases each). This CDR3 has 15 amino acids. Per the germline V gene, CDR1 is SQVTM and CDR2 is ANQGSEA. The chain's CDR3 is CSVLVGGRDENIQYF. DNA of the CDR3: TGCAGCGTTCTCGTAGGAGGCAGGGACGAAAACATTCAATACTTC.

In the case of this clonotype: A read error is likely, as this CDR3 ends without the conserved phenylalanine or tryptophan. V is TRBV4-1 and J is TRBJ2-3; D unresolved. The V gene's germline CDR1 is MGHRA and CDR2 YSYEKL. This CDR3 comprises 14 residues. The CDR3 protein is CASNQKEGTDTQYS. In DNA form, the CDR3 reads TGCGCCAGCAACCAAAAAGAAGGCACAGATACGCAGTATTCT.

This clonotype was seen only a few times. The junction departs from the called germline gene at one end, perhaps through a read error. The rearrangement joins TRBV11-2 to TRBJ2-1; D call uncertain. CDR1 is SGHAT, CDR2 FQNNGV, per germline. The CDR3 sequence is 13 residues long. The CDR3 spells CASSLGRNNGQFF. CDR3 sequence (DNA): TGTGCCAGCAGCTTAGGACGAAACAATGGGCAGTTCTTC.

This clonotype was recorded many times. The CDR3 is CSVVGLAGTDTQYF. The CDR3 nucleotides are TGCAGCGTTGTAGGACTAGCGGGCACAGATACGCAGTATTTT. V usage is TRBV29-1 and J usage is TRBJ2-3; 10 nucleotides line up with TRBD2. Germline CDR1 SQVTM, CDR2 ANQGSEA. Trimming at V came to 4 bases and at J to 1 base, leaving 2 bases not matched to a gene. The CDR3 totals 14 residues.

As for this clonotype: It may be a read error: a sequence one base away is much more abundant. The chain carries TRBV6-5 and TRBJ2-7; D perhaps matches TRBD1 (5 bases). The CDR3 is 13 amino acids. CDR1 and CDR2 from the germline V gene are MNHEY and SVGAGI. The CDR3 nucleotides are TGTGCCAGCACCCTCTGGGGCGGTTACGGGCAGTACTTC. Protein product: CASTLWGGYGQYF.

As for this clonotype: The germline gene is not matched at one end of the junction; a read error may be the cause. V gene TRBV5-1 combines with J gene TRBJ2-3, with 7 positions matching TRBD1. CDR3 size: 14 residues. The germline CDR1 and CDR2 sequences are SGHRS and YFSETQ. CDR3: CVSSVPTGTDTQYF. CDR3 nucleotides: TGCGTCAGCAGCGTCCCGACAGGGACAGATACGCAGTATTTT.

This clonotype has just one count. Sequence at one end of the junction differs from germline and may be a read error. The chain employs TRBV28 and TRBJ2-4; tentatively, D is TRBD1 (6 bases). Germline V gene data show CDR1 as MDHEN and CDR2 as SYDVKM. This CDR3 is built from 11 residues. The CDR3 nucleotides are TGTGCCAGCAGTTTCGGGGACATTAAGTACTTC. Its translation: CASSFGDIKYF.

Points on this clonotype: At one end the junction does not follow the germline gene, possibly because of a read error. V is TRBV5-4 and J is TRBJ2-7; D may be TRBD2 (6 bases). This CDR3 is 14 amino acids long. CDR1 is SGHNT, CDR2 YYREEE, per germline (reference sequence). The CDR3 is CVSSSGREGYEQYF. The CDR3 DNA reads TGTGTCAGCAGCTCCGGGAGAGAGGGCTACGAGCAGTACTTC.

CDR3 in amino acids: CASSPRAGDYGYTF. The DNA of the CDR3 is TGTGCCAGCAGCCCCCGGGCAGGGGACTATGGCTACACCTTC. The chain is built from TRBV7-6 and TRBJ1-2, with D maybe TRBD1 (6 bases). Trimming pared 5 bases from V and 3 bases from J, leaving 13 bases between. This CDR3 contains 14 residues. Germline V CDR1 and CDR2: SGHVS, FNYEAQ. Full variable domain (missing parts from reference TRBV7-6 and TRBJ1-2): GAGVSQSPRYKVTKRGQDVALRCDPISGHVSLYWYRQALGQGPEFLTYFNYEAQQDKSGLPNDRFSAERPEGSISTLTIQRTEQRDSAMYRCASSPRAGDYGYTFGSGTRLTVV.

In nucleotides, the CDR3 is TGTGCCAGCACCCCGGGACTAGCGGGAACCGAGCAGTACTTC. Translated, it gives CASTPGLAGTEQYF. The V call is TRBV28, the J call TRBJ2-7; 13 nucleotides agree with TRBD2. The CDR3 runs 14 residues. The V gene end was trimmed by 7 bases and the J gene end by 6 bases; junction bases not matched to a gene: 6. CDR1 MDHEN and CDR2 SYDVKM come from the germline V gene.

In this sample, this clonotype turned up a few times. The CDR3 nucleotides are TGTGCCAGCAGCCCCTTGACTAGCGGGAGAGACACCGGGGAGCTGTTTTTT. This sequence encodes CASSPLTSGRDTGELFF. The chain has TRBV5-4 and TRBJ2-2; 12 bases are shared with TRBD2. Trimming removed 4 bases from V and 3 bases from J; junction bases left unmatched: 7. The CDR3 length is 17 residues. CDR1 and CDR2 from the germline V gene are SGHNT and YYREEE (reference sequence).

A note on this clonotype: One end of the junction varies from germline; a read error may be responsible. The chain recombines TRBV6-2 or TRBV6-3 with TRBJ1-2, with D tentatively TRBD1 (6 bases). This CDR3 has 12 amino acids. Germline V lookup: CDR1 MNHEY, CDR2 SVGEGT. This CDR3 reads CGSSPGQRGYAF. CDR3 coding DNA: TGTGGCAGCAGCCCCGGACAGAGGGGCTACGCCTTC.

Comments on this clonotype: A much larger clone is a single base away; this may be a read error. It is likely a read error, because the conserved phenylalanine at the end of the CDR3 is missing. This chain links TRBV6-1 with TRBJ2-1; D uncertain. CDR3 length: 15 residues. V dropped 1 base and J dropped 2 bases, with 9 bases sitting between them. The germline V gene has CDR1 MNHNS and CDR2 SASEGT. The CDR3 spells CASSEVPGTYNEQFY. The CDR3 nucleotides are TGTGCCAGCAGTGAAGTCCCTGGAACCTACAATGAGCAGTTCTAC.

CDR3 bases: TGTGCCAGCATCCAAGCAGTCTTATACGAGCAGTACTTC. Its protein product is CASIQAVLYEQYF. V gene TRBV11-2 combines with J gene TRBJ2-7; D gene ambiguous. Trimming left V 7 bases short and J 4 bases short, with 14 bases between. CDR1 is SGHAT, CDR2 FQNNGV, per germline. The CDR3 totals 13 residues.

This clonotype was recorded once. Being one base from a much bigger clone, this may be a read error. This rearrangement joins TRBV6-6 to TRBJ2-2; D gene uncertain. Germline loops: CDR1 MNHNY, CDR2 SVGAGI (reference sequence). The CDR3 contains 13 residues. CDR3 coding DNA: TGTCCCAGCCGGTTGACGAACACCGGGGAGCTGTTTTTT. As protein: CPSRLTNTGELFF.

This clonotype was seen more than once but under ten times. V and J are TRBV7-3 and TRBJ2-1; 8 bases line up with TRBD2. V trimming: 6 bases; J trimming: 10 bases; junction bases outside the gene matches: 11. The germline CDR1 and CDR2 sequences are SGHTA and FQGTGA. This CDR3 spans 14 amino acids. The CDR3 DNA is TGTGCCAGCAGTTACGGGGGGGACGCGGGGGAGCAGTTCTTC. It translates to CASSYGGDAGEQFF.

This chain uses TRBV5-8 with TRBJ2-7; 10 positions match TRBD2. With V trimmed by 6 bases and J by 1 base, 7 bases remained unmatched. The CDR3 is 15 amino acids. The germline CDR1 and CDR2 sequences are SGHTS and YDEGEE. CDR3 loop: CASKTSGRASYEQYF. The CDR3 region has the DNA TGTGCCAGCAAGACCAGCGGGAGGGCTTCCTACGAGCAGTACTTC.